This entry lists 5 T cell receptor beta chains sequenced from one sample in a study of CXCR3-negative and CXCR3-positive naive CD8 T cells. Libraries of TRB cDNA were made by 5' RACE and carried UMIs. TCRdb reprocessed the 5' RACE reads; each CDR3 protein has one entry and no DNA is given. Found here are fewer than 60,000 distinct CDR3 sequences; the top ten clones hold 20%. The sequencing sample was made of memory CD8+ T cells from blood. These receptors all stem from a human donor in good health. Some clones in this sample may be carry-over from other donors' samples.

The V and J genes are TRBV12-3 or TRBV12-4 and TRBJ2-7; as DNA is missing, the TRBD1 call by TCRdb cannot be tested. This CDR3 contains 14 residues. The CDR3 loop reads CASSFSGGVSEQYF.

The V and J genes are TRBV28 and TRBJ1-2; TCRdb calls TRBD1, which cannot be checked without DNA. The CDR3 contains 15 residues. CDR1 is MDHEN and CDR2 is SYDVKM in the germline V gene. The CDR3 sequence is CASSERPGQGHGYTF.

CDR3 amino acids: CASSQGWASPSEQFF. J is TRBJ2-1 and V is TRBV14; TCRdb reports TRBD2, a call that lacks DNA to check it against. CDR1 and CDR2 from the germline V gene are SGHDN and FVKESK. This CDR3 spans 15 amino acids.

The chain joins TRBV29-1 to TRBJ2-3. The length of the CDR3 is 13 residues. Germline V lookup: CDR1 SQVTM, CDR2 ANQGSEA. This chain's CDR3 is CSVEDGVGDTQYF.

The V and J genes are TRBV6-4 and TRBJ2-3; the D call of TRBD1 rests on TCRdb alone, since no DNA is present to check it. This CDR3 has 15 amino acids. Germline V gives CDR1 MRHNA, CDR2 SNTAGT. This CDR3 is CASRARPGASDTQYF.